The T cell receptor beta chain under discussion was sequenced for a study of control samples from healthy donors and cancer patients. The germline V gene has CDR1 SEHNR and CDR2 FQNEAQ (reference sequence). The CDR3 sequence is 15 residues long. Trimming cost V 7 bases and J 7 bases, with 17 bases left between them. Clones were read by immunoSEQ multiplex PCR, and TCRdb kept only the in-frame ones, dropping some. This sample's table reports about 200,000 clones. The sample comprised blood. The sequence derives from a woman aged 25-40 years in good health. J is TRBJ1-6 and V is TRBV7-9, with unresolved D. The CDR3: CASTLFDGANSPLHF. As DNA, the CDR3 is TGTGCCAGCACCCTCTTCGATGGAGCAAATTCACCCCTCCACTTT.